Listed below are T cell receptor beta chains from one sample, sequenced in a study of control samples from healthy donors and cancer patients. TCRdb's table, derived via immunoSEQ multiplex PCR, lists solely in-frame clones and lacks some. The table includes about 130,000 clones, 85% to 95% detected once. What was sequenced was PBMCs. The receptors here all came from a man at least 80 years old with head and neck cancer. Both conserved end residues are part of each CDR3. Fields, in order: J gene, clone size, CDR3 length, D gene, V gene, CDR3 DNA, CDR3 protein. The D gene is left open where the match is weak. The size of a clone is reported for some rows only, either as once, few or many, or as a class for expanded clones.

j_gene: TRBJ1-2
abundance: -
len: 15
d_gene: -
v_gene: TRBV27
CDR3nt: TGTGCCAGCAGCCTCCTTTCCCGACCAATATATGGCTACACCTTC
CDR3aa: CASSLLSRPIYGYTF

j_gene: TRBJ1-2
abundance: -
len: 13
d_gene: -
v_gene: TRBV6-5
CDR3nt: TGTGCCAGCAGGCTCGACAGAAACTATGGCTACACCTTC
CDR3aa: CASRLDRNYGYTF

j_gene: TRBJ1-1
abundance: -
len: 14
d_gene: -
v_gene: TRBV18
CDR3nt: TGTGCCAGCTCACCAGGCAGGATGAACACTGAAGCTTTCTTT
CDR3aa: CASSPGRMNTEAFF

j_gene: TRBJ2-7
abundance: -
len: 13
d_gene: -
v_gene: TRBV7-2
CDR3nt: TGTGCCAGCAGCTTAGCGAAGGTCTACGAGCAGTACTTC
CDR3aa: CASSLAKVYEQYF

j_gene: TRBJ2-7
abundance: -
len: 13
d_gene: -
v_gene: TRBV28
CDR3nt: TGTGCCAGCAGTTTGGGCCAGTCCTACGAGCAGTACTTC
CDR3aa: CASSLGQSYEQYF

j_gene: TRBJ2-2
abundance: once
len: 13
d_gene: -
v_gene: TRBV6-5
CDR3nt: TGTGCCACCTTTTCCCTCCCTCGAGGGGAGCTGTTTTTT
CDR3aa: CATFSLPRGELFF

j_gene: TRBJ2-7
abundance: -
len: 14
d_gene: -
v_gene: TRBV9
CDR3nt: TGTGCCAGCAGCCTCAGCCCAAGCTCCTACGAGCAGTACTTC
CDR3aa: CASSLSPSSYEQYF

j_gene: TRBJ1-2
abundance: -
len: 15
d_gene: TRBD1
v_gene: TRBV5-4
CDR3nt: TGTGCCAGCAGCTTTGACAGGGAGCTGGGCTATGGCTACACCTTC
CDR3aa: CASSFDRELGYGYTF

j_gene: TRBJ2-5
abundance: -
len: 13
d_gene: -
v_gene: TRBV9
CDR3nt: TGTGCCAGCAGCGTAGGCAGCTTTGAGACCCAGTACTTC
CDR3aa: CASSVGSFETQYF

j_gene: TRBJ1-3
abundance: -
len: 17
d_gene: -
v_gene: TRBV30
CDR3nt: TGTGCCTGGAGTGTAGACGGGGTTAGTTCCTCTGGAAACACCATATATTTT
CDR3aa: CAWSVDGVSSSGNTIYF

j_gene: TRBJ2-3
abundance: -
len: 12
d_gene: -
v_gene: TRBV12-5
CDR3nt: TGTGCTAGTGGTTTTATAACAGATACGCAGTATTTT
CDR3aa: CASGFITDTQYF

j_gene: TRBJ1-2
abundance: -
len: 13
d_gene: TRBD1
v_gene: TRBV29-1
CDR3nt: TGCAGCGTGGACAGGGGTAGAGGCTATGGCTACACCTTC
CDR3aa: CSVDRGRGYGYTF

j_gene: TRBJ2-3
abundance: -
len: 18
d_gene: -
v_gene: TRBV14
CDR3nt: TGTGCCAGCAGCCGATCCAACTTGCTGCTACTGGGCACAGATACGCAGTATTTT
CDR3aa: CASSRSNLLLLGTDTQYF

j_gene: TRBJ2-7
abundance: -
len: 13
d_gene: -
v_gene: TRBV5-4
CDR3nt: TGTGCCAGCAGCCAGGACCGCTCTTGGGAGCAGTACTTC
CDR3aa: CASSQDRSWEQYF

j_gene: TRBJ1-2
abundance: -
len: 11
d_gene: -
v_gene: TRBV7-9
CDR3nt: TGTGCCAGCAGCTTAGAGGTGGGCTACACCTTC
CDR3aa: CASSLEVGYTF

j_gene: TRBJ2-3
abundance: -
len: 16
d_gene: TRBD1
v_gene: TRBV11-3
CDR3nt: TGTGCCAGCAGCCAGACCGGGACAGGGATCACAGATACGCAGTATTTT
CDR3aa: CASSQTGTGITDTQYF

j_gene: TRBJ1-1
abundance: -
len: 12
d_gene: -
v_gene: TRBV12-3/TRBV12-4
CDR3nt: TGTGCCAGCACCCGAGGGATCCCTGAAGCTTTCTTT
CDR3aa: CASTRGIPEAFF

j_gene: TRBJ2-7
abundance: -
len: 14
d_gene: TRBD1
v_gene: TRBV6-5
CDR3nt: TGTGCCGTTTCTCCGGACAGGGGGGGCTACGAGCAGTACTTC
CDR3aa: CAVSPDRGGYEQYF

j_gene: TRBJ2-5
abundance: -
len: 12
d_gene: -
v_gene: TRBV24-1
CDR3nt: TGTGCCACCAGTGACAGGCAAGAGACCCAGTACTTC
CDR3aa: CATSDRQETQYF

j_gene: TRBJ1-6
abundance: -
len: 12
d_gene: -
v_gene: TRBV10-3
CDR3nt: TGTGCCATCAGAGGGGGTAATTCACCCCTCCACTTT
CDR3aa: CAIRGGNSPLHF

j_gene: TRBJ2-7
abundance: -
len: 14
d_gene: TRBD1
v_gene: TRBV5-1
CDR3nt: TGCGCCAGCAGCAGCGGGACAGGGAACGGTGGGCAGTACTTC
CDR3aa: CASSSGTGNGGQYF

j_gene: TRBJ1-1
abundance: -
len: 13
d_gene: -
v_gene: TRBV9
CDR3nt: TGTGCCAGCAGCGTAGTACTGAACACTGAAGCTTTCTTT
CDR3aa: CASSVVLNTEAFF